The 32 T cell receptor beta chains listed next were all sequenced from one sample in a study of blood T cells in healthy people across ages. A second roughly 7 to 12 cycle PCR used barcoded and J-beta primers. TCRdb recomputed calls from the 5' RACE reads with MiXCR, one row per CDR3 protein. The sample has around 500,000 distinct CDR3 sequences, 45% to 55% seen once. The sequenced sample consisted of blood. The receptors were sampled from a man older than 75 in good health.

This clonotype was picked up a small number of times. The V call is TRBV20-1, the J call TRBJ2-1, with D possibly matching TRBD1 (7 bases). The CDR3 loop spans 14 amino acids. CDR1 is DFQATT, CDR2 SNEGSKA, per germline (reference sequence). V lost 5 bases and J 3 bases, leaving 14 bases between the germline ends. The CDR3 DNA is TGCAGTGCTCCAGGGGGGACTCTCTACAATGAGCAGTTCTTC. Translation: CSAPGGTLYNEQFF.

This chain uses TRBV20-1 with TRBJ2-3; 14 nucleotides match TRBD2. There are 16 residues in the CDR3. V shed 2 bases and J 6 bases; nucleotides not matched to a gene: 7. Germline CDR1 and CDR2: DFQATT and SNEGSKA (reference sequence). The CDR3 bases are TGCAGTGCTAGACCTTTGACTAGCGGGAGGGAGGATACGCAGTATTTT. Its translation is CSARPLTSGREDTQYF.

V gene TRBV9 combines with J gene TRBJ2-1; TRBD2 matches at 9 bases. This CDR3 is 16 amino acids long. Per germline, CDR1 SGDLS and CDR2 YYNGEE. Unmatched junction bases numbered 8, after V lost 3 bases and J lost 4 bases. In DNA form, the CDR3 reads TGTGCCAGCAGCGGGGGTAGCGGGGGCCAGTACAATGAGCAGTTCTTC. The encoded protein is CASSGGSGGQYNEQFF.

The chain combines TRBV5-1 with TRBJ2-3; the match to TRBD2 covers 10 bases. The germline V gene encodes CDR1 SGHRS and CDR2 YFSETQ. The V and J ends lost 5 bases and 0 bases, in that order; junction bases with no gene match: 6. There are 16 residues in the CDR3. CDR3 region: CASSFRTSGSTDTQYF. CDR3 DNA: TGCGCCAGCAGTTTTCGGACTAGCGGTAGCACAGATACGCAGTATTTT.

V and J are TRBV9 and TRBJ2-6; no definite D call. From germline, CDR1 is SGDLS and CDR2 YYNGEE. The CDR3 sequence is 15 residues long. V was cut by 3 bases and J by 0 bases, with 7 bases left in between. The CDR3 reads CASSERRSGANVLTF. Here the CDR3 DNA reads TGTGCCAGCAGCGAACGACGCTCTGGGGCCAACGTCCTGACTTTC.

CDR3 sequence: CASSPQGGFNEKLFF. CDR3 sequence (DNA): TGTGCCAGCAGCCCCCAGGGGGGTTTTAATGAAAAACTGTTTTTT. The J gene is TRBJ1-4, the V gene TRBV7-2; 7 bases line up with TRBD1. The V and J ends lost 5 bases and 4 bases, in that order; junction bases with no gene match: 7. CDR1 SGHTA and CDR2 FQGNSA come from the germline V gene. This CDR3 comprises 15 residues.

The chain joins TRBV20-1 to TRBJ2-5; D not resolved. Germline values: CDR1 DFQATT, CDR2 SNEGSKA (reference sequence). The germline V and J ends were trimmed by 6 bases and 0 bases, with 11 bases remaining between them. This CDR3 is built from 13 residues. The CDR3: CSAEEVNQETQYF. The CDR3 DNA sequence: TGCAGTGCCGAGGAAGTAAACCAAGAGACCCAGTACTTC.

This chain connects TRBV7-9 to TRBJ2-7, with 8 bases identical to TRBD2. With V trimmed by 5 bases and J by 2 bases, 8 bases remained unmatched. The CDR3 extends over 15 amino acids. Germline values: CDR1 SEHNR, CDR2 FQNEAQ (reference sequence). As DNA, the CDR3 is TGTGCCAGCAGCCGTACTAGCGGAAATCCCTACGAGCAGTACTTC. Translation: CASSRTSGNPYEQYF.

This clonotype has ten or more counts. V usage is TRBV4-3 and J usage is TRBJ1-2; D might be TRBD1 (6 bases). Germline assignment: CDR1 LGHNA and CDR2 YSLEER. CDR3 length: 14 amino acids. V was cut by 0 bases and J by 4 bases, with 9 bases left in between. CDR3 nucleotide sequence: TGCGCCAGCAGCCAAGATAGGGGGTTCTATGGCTACACCTTC. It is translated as CASSQDRGFYGYTF.

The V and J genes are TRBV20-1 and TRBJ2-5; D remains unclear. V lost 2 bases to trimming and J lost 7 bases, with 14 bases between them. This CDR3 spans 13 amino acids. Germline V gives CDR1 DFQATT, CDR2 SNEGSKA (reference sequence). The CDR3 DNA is TGCAGTGCTAGACCGGGCTCCGGCGGGACCCAGTACTTC. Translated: CSARPGSGGTQYF.

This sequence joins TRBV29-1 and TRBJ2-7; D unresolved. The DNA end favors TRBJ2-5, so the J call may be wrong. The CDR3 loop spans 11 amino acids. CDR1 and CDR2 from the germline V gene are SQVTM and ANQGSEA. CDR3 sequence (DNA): TGCAGCGTTGGACCCGGTGAGACCCAGTACTTC. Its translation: CSVGPGETQYF.

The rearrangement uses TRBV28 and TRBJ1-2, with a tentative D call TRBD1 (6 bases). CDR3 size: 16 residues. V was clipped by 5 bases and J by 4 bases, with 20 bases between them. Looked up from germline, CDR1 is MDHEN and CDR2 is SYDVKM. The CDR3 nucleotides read TGTGCCAGCAGTCCGGGGACCCCCCAAGGGGGCTATGGCTACACCTTC. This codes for CASSPGTPQGGYGYTF.

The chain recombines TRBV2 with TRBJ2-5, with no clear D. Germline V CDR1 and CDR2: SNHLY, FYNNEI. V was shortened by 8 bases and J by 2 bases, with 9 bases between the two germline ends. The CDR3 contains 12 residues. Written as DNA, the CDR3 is TGTGCCAGCTCGGCGGAACAAGAGACCCAGTACTTC. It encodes CASSAEQETQYF.

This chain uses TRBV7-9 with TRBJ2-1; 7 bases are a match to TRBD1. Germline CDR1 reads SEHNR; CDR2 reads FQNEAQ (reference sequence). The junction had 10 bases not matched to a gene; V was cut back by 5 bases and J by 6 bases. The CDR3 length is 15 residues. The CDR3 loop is CASSHDRVIGNEQFF. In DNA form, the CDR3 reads TGTGCCAGCAGCCACGACAGGGTGATAGGCAATGAGCAGTTCTTC.

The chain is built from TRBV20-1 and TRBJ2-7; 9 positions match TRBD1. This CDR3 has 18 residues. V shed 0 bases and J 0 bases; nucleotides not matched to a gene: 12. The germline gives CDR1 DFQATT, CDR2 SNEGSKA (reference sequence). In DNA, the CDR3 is TGCAGTGCTAGAGATTACAGGGGGCCGGGTACCGCCTCCTACGAGCAGTACTTC. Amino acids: CSARDYRGPGTASYEQYF.

The CDR3 DNA follows: TGTGCCAGCAGTGACGGGATCCCCACCTACAATGAGCAGTTCTTC. Amino acid sequence: CASSDGIPTYNEQFF. The chain carries TRBV2 and TRBJ2-1, with D possibly matching TRBD2 (5 bases). V gave up 3 bases and J gave up 2 bases, with 11 bases separating them. CDR3 length: 15 amino acids. Germline CDR1 and CDR2: SNHLY and FYNNEI.

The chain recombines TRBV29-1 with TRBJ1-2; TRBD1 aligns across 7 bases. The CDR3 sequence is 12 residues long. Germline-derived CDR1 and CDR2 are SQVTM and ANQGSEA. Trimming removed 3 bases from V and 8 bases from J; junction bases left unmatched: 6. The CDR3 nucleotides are TGCAGCGTTGACGCAGGGGGAAGGGGCTACACCTTC. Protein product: CSVDAGGRGYTF.

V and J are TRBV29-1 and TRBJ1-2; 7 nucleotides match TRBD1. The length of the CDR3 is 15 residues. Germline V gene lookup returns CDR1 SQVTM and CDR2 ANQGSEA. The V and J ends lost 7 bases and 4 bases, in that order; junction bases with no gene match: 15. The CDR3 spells CSAPEGAGAFYGYTF. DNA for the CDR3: TGCAGCGCCCCCGAGGGGGCAGGGGCCTTCTATGGCTACACCTTC.

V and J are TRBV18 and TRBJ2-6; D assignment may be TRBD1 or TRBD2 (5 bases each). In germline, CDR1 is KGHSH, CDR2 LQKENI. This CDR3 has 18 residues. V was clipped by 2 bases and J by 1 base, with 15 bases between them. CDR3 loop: CASSPSMRGRSGANVLTF. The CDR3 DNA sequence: TGTGCCAGCTCACCATCCATGAGGGGTCGGTCTGGGGCCAACGTCCTGACTTTC. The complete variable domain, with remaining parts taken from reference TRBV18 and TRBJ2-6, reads NAGVMQNPRHLVRRRGQEARLRCSPMKGHSHVYWYRQLPEEGLKFMVYLQKENIIDESGMPKERFSAEFPKEGPSILRIQQVVRGDSAAYFCASSPSMRGRSGANVLTFGAGSRLTVL.

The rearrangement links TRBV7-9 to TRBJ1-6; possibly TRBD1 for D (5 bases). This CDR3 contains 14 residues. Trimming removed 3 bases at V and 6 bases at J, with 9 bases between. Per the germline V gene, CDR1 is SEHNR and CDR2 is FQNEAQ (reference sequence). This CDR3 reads CASSLGPSNSPLHF. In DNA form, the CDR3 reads TGTGCCAGCAGCTTGGGACCGAGTAATTCACCCCTCCACTTT.

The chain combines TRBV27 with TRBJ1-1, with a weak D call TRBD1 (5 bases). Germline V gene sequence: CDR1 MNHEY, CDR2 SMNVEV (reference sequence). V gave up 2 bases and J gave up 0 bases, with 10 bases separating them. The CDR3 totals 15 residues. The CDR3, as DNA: TGTGCCAGCAGTTTAGAGGGGCACCTGAACACTGAAGCTTTCTTT. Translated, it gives CASSLEGHLNTEAFF.

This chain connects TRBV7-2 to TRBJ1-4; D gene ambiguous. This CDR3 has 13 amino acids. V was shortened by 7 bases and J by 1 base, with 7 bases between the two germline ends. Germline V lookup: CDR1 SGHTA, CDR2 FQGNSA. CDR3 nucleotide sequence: TGTGCCAGCAACGAGGGAACTAATGAAAAACTGTTTTTT. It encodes CASNEGTNEKLFF.

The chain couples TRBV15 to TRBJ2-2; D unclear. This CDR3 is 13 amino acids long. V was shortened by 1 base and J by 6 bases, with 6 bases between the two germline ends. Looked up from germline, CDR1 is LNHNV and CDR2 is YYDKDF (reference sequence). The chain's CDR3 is CATSRGVAGELFF. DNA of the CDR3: TGTGCCACCAGCAGAGGGGTGGCCGGGGAGCTGTTTTTT.

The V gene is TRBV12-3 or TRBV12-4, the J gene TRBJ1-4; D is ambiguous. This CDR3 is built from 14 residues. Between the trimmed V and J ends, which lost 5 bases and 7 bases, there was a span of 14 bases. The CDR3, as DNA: TGTGCCAGCAGTGTGGGAGGGCTGGGTGAAAAACTGTTTTTT. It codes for CASSVGGLGEKLFF.

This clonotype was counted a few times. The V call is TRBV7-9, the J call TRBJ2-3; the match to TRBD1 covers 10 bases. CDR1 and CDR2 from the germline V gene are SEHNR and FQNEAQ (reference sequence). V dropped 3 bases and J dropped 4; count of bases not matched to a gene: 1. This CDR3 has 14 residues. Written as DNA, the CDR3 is TGTGCCAGCAGCTTGGGGACAGGGGCAGATACGCAGTATTTT. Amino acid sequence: CASSLGTGADTQYF. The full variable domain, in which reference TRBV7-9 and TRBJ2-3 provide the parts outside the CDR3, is DTGVSQNPRHKITKRGQNVTFRCDPISEHNRLYWYRQTLGQGPEFLTYFQNEAQLEKSRLLSDRFSAERPKGSFSTLEIQRTEQGDSAMYLCASSLGTGADTQYFGPGTRLTVL.

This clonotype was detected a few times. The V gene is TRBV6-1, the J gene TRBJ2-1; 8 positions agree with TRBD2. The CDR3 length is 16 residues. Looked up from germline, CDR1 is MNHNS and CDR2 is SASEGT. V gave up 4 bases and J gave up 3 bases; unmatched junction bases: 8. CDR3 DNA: TGTGCCAGCAGTGCCCAGCGGGGGAGGAGCTACAATGAGCAGTTCTTC. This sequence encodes CASSAQRGRSYNEQFF.

CDR3 sequence reads: CSAKSGTLWEQYF. DNA of the CDR3: TGCAGTGCTAAGTCTGGAACCCTTTGGGAGCAGTACTTC. The chain employs TRBV20-1 and TRBJ2-7, with D unresolved. The V and J ends lost 4 bases and 7 bases respectively, with 17 bases between them. The CDR3 extends over 13 amino acids. Germline loops: CDR1 DFQATT, CDR2 SNEGSKA (reference sequence).

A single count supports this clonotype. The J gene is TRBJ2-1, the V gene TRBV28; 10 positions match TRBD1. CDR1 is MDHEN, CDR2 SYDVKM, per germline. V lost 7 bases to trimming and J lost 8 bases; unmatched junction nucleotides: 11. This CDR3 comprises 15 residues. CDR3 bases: TGTGCCAGCAACTTCCGGGACAGGGGAATGTATGAGCAGTTCTTC. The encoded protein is CASNFRDRGMYEQFF.

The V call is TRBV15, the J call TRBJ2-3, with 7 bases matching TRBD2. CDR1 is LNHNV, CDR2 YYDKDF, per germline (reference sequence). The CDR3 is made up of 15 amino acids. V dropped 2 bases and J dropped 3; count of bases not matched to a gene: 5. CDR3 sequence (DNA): TGTGCCACCAGCAGACGGGCGGGGGAGACAGATACGCAGTATTTT. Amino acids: CATSRRAGETDTQYF.

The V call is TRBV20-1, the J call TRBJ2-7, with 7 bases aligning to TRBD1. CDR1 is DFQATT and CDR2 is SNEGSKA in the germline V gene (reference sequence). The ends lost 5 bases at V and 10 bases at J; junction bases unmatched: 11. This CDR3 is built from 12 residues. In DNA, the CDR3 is TGCAGTGCTCTAGAAGGGGGCCGAGCACAGTACTTC. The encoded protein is CSALEGGRAQYF.

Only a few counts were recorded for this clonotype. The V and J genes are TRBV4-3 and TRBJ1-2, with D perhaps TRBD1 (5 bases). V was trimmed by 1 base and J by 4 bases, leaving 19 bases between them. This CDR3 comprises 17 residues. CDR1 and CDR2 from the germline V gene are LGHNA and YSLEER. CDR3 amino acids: CASSQVRTYGGGYGYTF. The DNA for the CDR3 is TGCGCCAGCAGCCAAGTTCGAACATACGGGGGAGGCTATGGCTACACCTTC.

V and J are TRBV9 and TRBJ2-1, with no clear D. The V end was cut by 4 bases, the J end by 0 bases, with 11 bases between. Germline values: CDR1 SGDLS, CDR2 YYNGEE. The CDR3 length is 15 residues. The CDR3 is CASSINQNSYNEQFF. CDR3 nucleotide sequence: TGTGCCAGCAGCATCAACCAAAACTCCTACAATGAGCAGTTCTTC.